These 10 T cell receptor beta chains came from one sample sequenced in a study of response to subunit inactivated influenza vaccine. From the RT-PCR reads, TCRdb called clonotypes with MiXCR, one entry per CDR3 protein. The sample shows roughly 180,000 distinct CDR3 sequences, around 9% of them seen only once. This sample comprised non-naive T cells sorted from PBMCs, obtained on the day of vaccination. Source of these receptors: a man aged 50 to 59 who received an inactivated influenza vaccine.

The gene calls are TRBV5-1 and TRBJ2-7, with D uncertain. The germline V gene has CDR1 SGHRS and CDR2 YFSETQ. The V end was cut by 5 bases, the J end by 7 bases, with 13 bases between. CDR3 length equals 12 residues. CDR3 sequence (DNA): TGCGCCAGCAGAGAAGGAGTGGAAGAGCAGTACTTC. Amino acid sequence: CASREGVEEQYF.

This clonotype came up many times. The V call is TRBV27, the J call TRBJ1-5; weak D call: TRBD1 (6 bases). Germline values: CDR1 MNHEY, CDR2 SMNVEV (reference sequence). Trimming took 5 bases from V and 4 from J, leaving 21 bases between them. The CDR3 is 17 residues long. The CDR3 coding sequence is TGTGCCAGCAGTCCGTGGGCCGGGGGGCGAGCAAATCAGCCCCAGCATTTT. Its protein product is CASSPWAGGRANQPQHF.

This clonotype was picked up many times. The rearrangement joins TRBV6-2 or TRBV6-3 to TRBJ2-1; D unresolved. Trimming took 8 bases from V and 4 from J, leaving 9 bases between them. Germline V gene lookup returns CDR1 MNHEY and CDR2 SVGEGT. The CDR3 sequence is 12 residues long. The CDR3 DNA reads TGTGCCAGCTTTTCAGATTACAATGAGCAGTTCTTC. Protein: CASFSDYNEQFF.

This clonotype was seen repeatedly, ten times or more. The chain uses TRBV7-2 and TRBJ1-6; the D is unclear. Per germline, CDR1 SGHTA and CDR2 FQGNSA. Trimming stripped 1 base from V and 9 bases from J, with 16 bases between. The CDR3 runs to 16 residues. As DNA, the CDR3 is TGTGCCAGCAGCTTAGAAGAGTTTGTCGGAATTTCACCCCTCCACTTT. This gives the protein CASSLEEFVGISPLHF.

This clonotype was seen more than once but under ten times. The V and J genes are TRBV4-1 and TRBJ1-2, with a weak D call TRBD1 (6 bases). The CDR3 is 17 amino acids. CDR1 is MGHRA and CDR2 is YSYEKL in the germline V gene. Trimming pared 2 bases from V and 3 bases from J, leaving 19 bases between. The CDR3 loop reads CASSQTSRGGTYYGYTF. The CDR3 DNA is TGCGCCAGCAGCCAAACATCCAGGGGTGGGACTTACTATGGCTACACCTTC.

This clonotype was observed many times. V and J are TRBV20-1 and TRBJ1-1, with D hard to call. Trimming stripped 3 bases from V and 2 bases from J, with 13 bases between. Germline lookup yields CDR1 DFQATT and CDR2 SNEGSKA (reference sequence). This CDR3 region has 14 residues. In nucleotides, the CDR3 is TGCAGTGCTAGTAGCGCCAGCTTTAACACTGAAGCTTTCTTT. It yields the protein CSASSASFNTEAFF.

This clonotype occurred a few times. This rearrangement joins TRBV5-5 to TRBJ2-7; D is possibly TRBD1 or TRBD2 (6 bases each). Trimming took 1 base from V and 5 from J, leaving 13 bases between them. Per the germline V gene, CDR1 is SGHKS and CDR2 is YYEKEE (reference sequence). The length of the CDR3 is 14 residues. The CDR3 nucleotides read TGTGCCAGCAGCTTGAGGGGGGTCTATGACGAGCAGTACTTC. Amino acids: CASSLRGVYDEQYF. The variable domain in full, completed from reference TRBV5-5 and TRBJ2-7, reads DAGVTQSPTHLIKTRGQQVTLRCSPISGHKSVSWYQQVLGQGPQFIFQYYEKEERGRGNFPDRFSARQFPNYSSELNVNALLLGDSALYLCASSLRGVYDEQYFGPGTRLTVT.

The sample holds many counts of this clonotype. V gene TRBV7-7 combines with J gene TRBJ2-1, with 16 positions matching TRBD2. CDR3 length: 18 amino acids. CDR1 is SSHAT and CDR2 is FNYEAQ in the germline V gene (reference sequence). Trimming took 5 bases from V and 0 from J; bases not matched to a gene: 4. CDR3 amino acids: CASSPGTSGRASYNEQFF. In DNA, the CDR3 is TGTGCCAGCAGCCCCGGGACTAGCGGGAGGGCCTCCTACAATGAGCAGTTCTTC. Drawing the rest from reference TRBV7-7 and TRBJ2-1, the complete variable domain is GAGVSQSPRYKVTKRGQDVTLRCDPISSHATLYWYQQALGQGPEFLTYFNYEAQPDKSGLPSDRFSAERPEGSISTLTIQRTEQRDSAMYRCASSPGTSGRASYNEQFFGPGTRLTVL.

The J gene is TRBJ2-3, the V gene TRBV12-3 or TRBV12-4; D perhaps matches TRBD2 (6 bases). Trimming cost V 6 bases and J 2 bases, with 12 bases left between them. The CDR3 is 14 residues long. The CDR3 region has the DNA TGTGCCAGCAGCCGGGACTGGACCACAGATACGCAGTATTTT. This gives the protein CASSRDWTTDTQYF.

This clonotype was seen ten or more times. The gene calls are TRBV4-3 and TRBJ1-2; TRBD1 is a possible D gene (5 bases). The germline V gene encodes CDR1 LGHNA and CDR2 YSLEER. Trimming took off 0 bases at V and 8 bases at J, with 16 bases between the two ends. The CDR3 is made up of 15 amino acids. The CDR3 bases are TGCGCCAGCAGCCAAGAACTCAGGGCAAATCAGGGCTACACCTTC. Translation: CASSQELRANQGYTF.